One sample yielded the 32 T cell receptor beta chains listed below, sequenced in a study of shared clonotypes between healthy human individuals (dated by TCRdb to the early 2020s). To prepare the library, the immunoSEQ multiplex PCR assay was applied. TCRdb provides this immuneACCESS table in a form limited to in-frame rearrangements. Some clones are lacking; in checked studies, under half of them reflect an unresolved V gene, and why the rest are absent is not known. The sample yields approximately 2.3 million clones; more than 85% were counted once. The ten biggest clones cover 0.35% to 0.5% of the sample. The sequenced material came from naive CD4+ T cells from PBMCs. The meaning of the sample's cell subset or site label: CD45RA+ positively selected. These receptors came from a young man in good health. Some clones in this sample may be carry-over from other donors' samples.

The V and J genes are TRBV5-6 and TRBJ2-6; D unclear. The V gene lost 6 bases and the J gene lost 0 bases, with 19 bases spanning the gap. Germline V gene data show CDR1 as SGHDT and CDR2 as YYEEEE. The CDR3 extends over 18 amino acids. CDR3 amino acids: CASTPGMDFPSGANVLTF. CDR3 DNA sequence: TGTGCCAGCACCCCGGGCATGGATTTCCCCTCTGGGGCCAACGTCCTGACTTTC.

This chain uses TRBV5-1 with TRBJ2-6; D not resolved. V shed 0 bases and J shed 4 bases, with 11 bases lying between them. The CDR3 covers 16 residues. Germline V gives CDR1 SGHRS, CDR2 YFSETQ. The chain's CDR3 is CASSLGRAPGANVLTF. In nucleotides, the CDR3 is TGCGCCAGCAGCTTGGGTAGAGCGCCAGGGGCCAACGTCCTGACTTTC.

This chain uses TRBV4-3 with TRBJ2-1; the D is unclear. V was shortened by 4 bases and J by 0 bases, with 13 bases between the two germline ends. CDR1 LGHNA and CDR2 YSLEER come from the germline V gene. The CDR3 runs to 16 residues. The CDR3 bases are TGCGCCAGCAGCCTCTCTCTCGTACGCTCCTACAATGAGCAGTTCTTC. As protein: CASSLSLVRSYNEQFF.

J is TRBJ2-7 and V is TRBV6-1; D uncertain. The germline V gene encodes CDR1 MNHNS and CDR2 SASEGT. Trimming left V 1 base short and J 3 bases short, with 13 bases between. CDR3 length equals 15 residues. CDR3 nucleotide sequence: TGTGCCAGCAGTGAAGGGCGAGACTCCGTCTACGAGCAGTACTTC. As protein: CASSEGRDSVYEQYF.

This rearrangement joins TRBV7-7 to TRBJ1-3; TRBD1 aligns across 7 bases. The CDR3 is made up of 12 amino acids. J gave up 8 bases and V 5 bases, and 3 bases lay outside the gene matches. Germline CDR1 is SSHAT and CDR2 is FNYEAQ (reference sequence). This CDR3 reads CASSPGGDTIYF. As DNA, the CDR3 is TGTGCCAGCAGCCCAGGGGGGGACACCATATATTTT.

The genes are TRBV7-2 and TRBJ1-1; D ambiguous. Germline CDR1 SGHTA, CDR2 FQGNSA. The length of the CDR3 is 13 residues. V shed 0 bases and J shed 9 bases, with 11 bases lying between them. The CDR3 reads CASSLAFLPQAFF. The CDR3 DNA reads TGTGCCAGCAGCTTAGCGTTTTTGCCCCAAGCTTTCTTT. Full variable domain (remainder filled in from reference TRBV7-2 and TRBJ1-1): GAGVSQSPSNKVTEKGKDVELRCDPISGHTALYWYRQSLGQGLEFLIYFQGNSAPDKSGLPSDRFSAERTGGSVSTLTIQRTQQEDSAVYLCASSLAFLPQAFFGQGTRLTVV.

V usage is TRBV28 and J usage is TRBJ2-3, with D possibly TRBD2 on 5 matching bases. Per germline, CDR1 MDHEN and CDR2 SYDVKM. V lost 1 base to trimming and J lost 2 bases, with 22 bases between them. This CDR3 contains 19 residues. CDR3 residues: CASSLYPLSVEGNTDTQYF. The CDR3 DNA reads TGTGCCAGCAGTTTATACCCCCTTTCGGTTGAGGGAAACACAGATACGCAGTATTTT.

This rearrangement joins TRBV2 to TRBJ1-5, with 9 bases that match TRBD1. Losses at the gene ends were 7 bases for V and 5 bases for J; bases not matched to a gene: 3. The CDR3 totals 13 residues. CDR1 is SNHLY and CDR2 is FYNNEI in the germline V gene. CDR3 nucleotides: TGTGCCAGCAACAGGGGGCCGGATCAGCCCCAGCATTTT. Protein sequence: CASNRGPDQPQHF.

The rearrangement uses TRBV6-5 and TRBJ2-3; D is undetermined. CDR3 size: 13 residues. The V gene lost 7 bases and the J gene lost 8 bases, with 16 bases spanning the gap. Germline lookup yields CDR1 MNHEY and CDR2 SVGAGI. CDR3 bases: TGTGCCAGCACTACTACTTCTAGTGGTACGCAGTATTTT. Translation gives CASTTTSSGTQYF.

CDR3 DNA: TGTGCCAGCAGTTTAGGGGGACAGGGGGCCTACGAGCAGTACTTC. It codes for CASSLGGQGAYEQYF. V is TRBV27 and J is TRBJ2-7; TRBD1 matches at 11 bases. Germline CDR1 and CDR2: MNHEY and SMNVEV (reference sequence). The ends lost 2 bases at V and 2 bases at J; junction bases unmatched: 2. The length of the CDR3 is 15 residues.

The rearrangement uses TRBV6-5 and TRBJ1-5, with D perhaps TRBD1 (6 bases). Germline V gives CDR1 MNHEY, CDR2 SVGAGI. Trimming removed 6 bases from V and 6 bases from J, with 9 bases in between. This CDR3 region has 12 residues. The CDR3 DNA is TGTGCCAGCAGACAGGGATCTCAGCCCCAGCATTTT. It codes for CASRQGSQPQHF.

The chain employs TRBV7-9 and TRBJ1-2; D is perhaps TRBD1 (6 bases). The CDR3 extends over 14 amino acids. CDR1 and CDR2 (germline): SEHNR, FQNEAQ (reference sequence). Deletions cut 6 bases from V and 8 bases from J, with 19 bases between. CDR3 nucleotide sequence: TGTGCCAGCAGTCGCCTGGGGCAGGGGAAAGGCTACACCTTC. Protein product: CASSRLGQGKGYTF.

On this clone itself: Other DNA sequences in this specimen translate into the identical CDR3. The gene calls are TRBV9 and TRBJ2-3; 14 nucleotides agree with TRBD2. Trimming removed 0 bases from V and 6 bases from J; junction bases left unmatched: 6. The CDR3 sequence is 17 residues long. Germline assignment: CDR1 SGDLS and CDR2 YYNGEE. The CDR3 reads CASSVAGTSGSTDTQYF. The CDR3 DNA reads TGTGCCAGCAGCGTAGCTGGGACTAGCGGGAGTACCGATACGCAGTATTTT.

In regard to this clone: Distinct nucleotide sequences in the sample also encode this CDR3. This chain connects TRBV11-3 to TRBJ2-4; D is possibly TRBD2 (6 bases). Germline CDR1 and CDR2: SGHNT and YENEEA. The germline V and J ends were trimmed by 1 base and 7 bases, with 8 bases remaining between them. The CDR3 covers 13 residues. CDR3 protein: CASSLGRGNIQYF. In DNA form, the CDR3 reads TGTGCCAGCAGCTTAGGACGGGGGAACATTCAGTACTTC.

The chain has TRBV5-1 and TRBJ2-3; 8 bases agree with TRBD1. The CDR3 is 16 residues long. V gave up 4 bases and J gave up 4 bases; unmatched junction bases: 11. CDR1 and CDR2 (germline): SGHRS, YFSETQ. The CDR3 sequence: CASSGRQGRISDTQYF. CDR3 bases: TGCGCCAGCAGCGGGAGACAGGGGAGGATTTCAGATACGCAGTATTTT.

The chain couples TRBV15 to TRBJ2-1; 11 bases fit TRBD2. This CDR3 region has 18 residues. V trimming: 3 bases; J trimming: 2 bases; junction bases outside the gene matches: 9. Per germline, CDR1 LNHNV and CDR2 YYDKDF (reference sequence). CDR3 in DNA: TGTGCCACCAGCAGCTCAACTAGCGGGAGTTATCCCTACAATGAGCAGTTCTTC. This translates into CATSSSTSGSYPYNEQFF.

The V gene is TRBV5-1, the J gene TRBJ2-2; D unclear. The CDR3 totals 14 residues. CDR1 is SGHRS, CDR2 YFSETQ, per germline. The V end lost 4 bases, the J end lost 3 bases, and 10 bases lay between the germline ends. The CDR3 region is CASSPLTYTGELFF. CDR3 coding DNA: TGCGCCAGCAGCCCCCTGACCTACACCGGGGAGCTGTTTTTT.

The chain couples TRBV6-5 to TRBJ1-4; D unclear. Germline V CDR1 and CDR2: MNHEY, SVGAGI. V was pared by 5 bases and J by 7 bases, with 11 bases between. The CDR3 sequence is 13 residues long. CDR3 coding DNA: TGTGCCAGCAGTGGGTCTAAACGTGAAAAACTGTTTTTT. Residues: CASSGSKREKLFF.

The genes are TRBV9 and TRBJ2-3; the D gene is possibly TRBD2 (5 bases). V dropped 4 bases and J dropped 0 bases, with 15 bases sitting between them. The CDR3 runs 16 residues. Per the germline V gene, CDR1 is SGDLS and CDR2 is YYNGEE. CDR3 amino acids: CASSLYLEASTDTQYF. The DNA of the CDR3 is TGTGCCAGCAGCCTTTATCTGGAGGCGAGCACAGATACGCAGTATTTT.

The chain links TRBV5-1 to TRBJ2-5; 9 bases align to TRBD1. CDR3 size: 15 residues. V trimming: 4 bases; J trimming: 4 bases; junction bases outside the gene matches: 8. Looked up from germline, CDR1 is SGHRS and CDR2 is YFSETQ. Here the CDR3 DNA reads TGCGCCAGCAGCCCTCCCCAGGGACAGGGAGAGACCCAGTACTTC. It encodes CASSPPQGQGETQYF. The full variable domain, its missing parts supplied by reference TRBV5-1 and TRBJ2-5, is KAGVTQTPRYLIKTRGQQVTLSCSPISGHRSVSWYQQTPGQGLQFLFEYFSETQRNKGNFPGRFSGRQFSNSRSEMNVSTLELGDSALYLCASSPPQGQGETQYFGPGTRLLVL.

The V and J genes are TRBV28 and TRBJ1-2; D gene unclear. The CDR3 totals 14 residues. V gave up 5 bases and J gave up 5 bases, with 15 bases separating them. Germline V gene data show CDR1 as MDHEN and CDR2 as SYDVKM. This CDR3 is CASSKILGVYGYTF. CDR3 nucleotides: TGTGCCAGCAGTAAAATTCTCGGGGTTTATGGCTACACCTTC.

The genes are TRBV10-3 and TRBJ1-2, with D maybe TRBD1 (5 bases). Germline lookup yields CDR1 ENHRY and CDR2 SYGVKD. CDR3 length equals 13 residues. V lost 6 bases, J lost 2 bases, and 10 bases lay in between. CDR3 nucleotide sequence: TGTGCCATCAGACAGGACCTCAACTATGGCTACACCTTC. It yields the protein CAIRQDLNYGYTF.

This clone appeared once. The rearrangement links TRBV19 to TRBJ2-3; D unresolved. The CDR3 runs to 14 residues. Germline V gives CDR1 LNHDA, CDR2 SQIVND (reference sequence). Trimming left V 6 bases short and J 1 base short, with 11 bases between. CDR3 loop: CASSAEWGTDTQYF. CDR3 sequence (DNA): TGTGCCAGTAGCGCCGAATGGGGCACAGATACGCAGTATTTT. Supplemented by reference TRBV19 and TRBJ2-3, the full variable domain reads DGGITQSPKYLFRKEGQNVTLSCEQNLNHDAMYWYRQDPGQGLRLIYYSQIVNDFQKGDIAEGYSVSREKKESFPLTVTSAQKNPTAFYLCASSAEWGTDTQYFGPGTRLTVL.

The rearrangement links TRBV28 to TRBJ2-2; 8 bases fit TRBD2. The CDR3 spans 17 residues. J was trimmed by 2 bases and V by 1 base; bases with no gene match: 6. The germline V gene encodes CDR1 MDHEN and CDR2 SYDVKM. CDR3 sequence (DNA): TGTGCCAGCAGTTTATTTACCGCGGGAGGAAACACCGGGGAGCTGTTTTTT. Amino acids: CASSLFTAGGNTGELFF.

This chain connects TRBV28 to TRBJ1-4, with D perhaps matching TRBD1 (6 bases). In germline, CDR1 is MDHEN, CDR2 SYDVKM. Trimming shortened V by 3 bases and J by 14 bases, and 10 bases separated the two germline ends. This CDR3 has 11 residues. CDR3 residues: CASSFTGTLFF. The CDR3 region has the DNA TGTGCCAGCAGTTTTACAGGGACCCTGTTTTTT.

The chain is built from TRBV2 and TRBJ1-2; D ambiguous. CDR1 is SNHLY and CDR2 is FYNNEI in the germline V gene. Trimming left V 6 bases short and J 8 bases short, with 19 bases between. This CDR3 has 14 amino acids. The chain's CDR3 is CASSPRGLPGGYTF. CDR3 nucleotide sequence: TGTGCCAGCAGCCCCCGTGGCCTACCGGGGGGCTACACCTTC.

The V call is TRBV7-9, the J call TRBJ1-3, with TRBD1 identical over 9 bases. From germline, CDR1 is SEHNR and CDR2 FQNEAQ (reference sequence). CDR3 size: 14 residues. The J segment lost 1 base and the V segment lost 11 bases, leaving 6 bases of the junction unmatched. This CDR3 is CAGGQGQSGNTIYF. The CDR3 DNA sequence: TGTGCCGGGGGACAGGGACAATCTGGAAACACCATATATTTT.

CDR3 bases: TGTGCCAGCAGCCCTAGGTTTATCACCGGGGAGCTGTTTTTT. Translation gives CASSPRFITGELFF. The rearrangement joins TRBV9 to TRBJ2-2; D ambiguous. V dropped 4 bases and J dropped 4 bases, with 11 bases sitting between them. This CDR3 contains 14 residues. The germline V gene encodes CDR1 SGDLS and CDR2 YYNGEE.

This clone was recorded a few times. The rearrangement uses TRBV30 and TRBJ1-2; D is unclear. The CDR3 consists of 12 residues. Germline V gives CDR1 GTSNPN, CDR2 SVGIG (reference sequence). Trimming shortened V by 5 bases and J by 0 bases, and 7 bases separated the two germline ends. The CDR3 region has the DNA TGTGCCTGGCAAGAAGCTAACTATGGCTACACCTTC. Residues: CAWQEANYGYTF.

This clone was seen a handful of times. Other nucleotide sequences in the sample specify the same CDR3. This rearrangement joins TRBV9 to TRBJ2-2; no clear D. The CDR3 spans 15 residues. Germline-derived CDR1 and CDR2 are SGDLS and YYNGEE. V lost 0 bases, J lost 0 bases, and 6 bases lay in between. The CDR3 region is CASSVGVANTGELFF. CDR3 bases: TGTGCCAGCAGCGTAGGAGTGGCGAACACCGGGGAGCTGTTTTTT.

This clone occurred a few times. V usage is TRBV28 and J usage is TRBJ1-1; D call uncertain. Trimming took 1 base from V and 4 from J, leaving 10 bases between them. Per the germline V gene, CDR1 is MDHEN and CDR2 is SYDVKM. The CDR3 contains 14 residues. The CDR3 spells CASSLSGSGTEAFF. The CDR3 DNA reads as TGTGCCAGCAGTTTATCGGGAAGCGGCACTGAAGCTTTCTTT.

V usage is TRBV19 and J usage is TRBJ2-3; 9 nucleotides line up with TRBD1. Germline loops: CDR1 LNHDA, CDR2 SQIVND (reference sequence). V dropped 5 bases and J dropped 3; count of bases not matched to a gene: 3. The CDR3 sequence is 14 residues long. CDR3 sequence: CASSRTGATDTQYF. In nucleotides, the CDR3 is TGTGCCAGTAGTCGGACAGGGGCTACAGATACGCAGTATTTT.